These 28 T cell receptor beta chains came from one sample sequenced in a study of T cell responses to AZD1222 COVID-19 vaccine. TCRdb's table, derived via immunoSEQ multiplex PCR, lists solely in-frame clones and lacks some. Among 130,000 to 150,000 clones listed, roughly 84% were seen once. This specimen consisted of peripheral blood, obtained 28 days after the second AZD1222 dose. Every receptor here comes from an adult who received the AZD1222 COVID-19 vaccine.

This clone is a singleton in its sample. The V gene is TRBV6-2 or TRBV6-3, the J gene TRBJ2-5, with 14 bases that match TRBD2. J gave up 2 bases and V 6 bases, and 5 bases lay outside the gene matches. The CDR3 is made up of 16 amino acids. The germline gives CDR1 MNHEY, CDR2 SVGEGT. The CDR3, as DNA: TGTGCCAGCAGCCAGACTAGCGGGAGGGGTCAAGAGACCCAGTACTTC. It is translated as CASSQTSGRGQETQYF.

This rearrangement joins TRBV5-6 to TRBJ1-5; no definite D call. Germline CDR1 reads SGHDT; CDR2 reads YYEEEE. This CDR3 contains 12 residues. The germline V and J ends were trimmed by 2 bases and 4 bases, with 4 bases remaining between them. Here the CDR3 reads CASSFENQPQHF. The CDR3 region has the DNA TGTGCCAGCAGCTTTGAAAATCAGCCCCAGCATTTT.

The CDR3 DNA reads TGTGCCAGCTCACTCAGTGGCGGGGCTGAAGCTTTCTTT. This translates into CASSLSGGAEAFF. The chain carries TRBV18 and TRBJ1-1; no reliable D call. The CDR3 extends over 13 amino acids. The V end was cut by 4 bases, the J end by 6 bases, with 12 bases between. Looked up from germline, CDR1 is KGHSH and CDR2 is LQKENI. Using reference TRBV18 and TRBJ1-1 for the parts outside the CDR3, the full variable domain is NAGVMQNPRHLVRRRGQEARLRCSPMKGHSHVYWYRQLPEEGLKFMVYLQKENIIDESGMPKERFSAEFPKEGPSILRIQQVVRGDSAAYFCASSLSGGAEAFFGQGTRLTVV.

This chain's CDR3 is CASSVEGLTTNEQFF. CDR3 in DNA: TGTGCCAGCAGCGTAGAGGGGCTAACCACCAATGAGCAGTTCTTC. The genes are TRBV9 and TRBJ2-1; D is possibly TRBD1 (5 bases). V was cut by 0 bases and J by 6 bases, with 13 bases left in between. CDR3 length equals 15 residues. Germline V gene lookup returns CDR1 SGDLS and CDR2 YYNGEE.

This sequence joins TRBV5-1 and TRBJ2-1, with a weak D call TRBD2 (5 bases). The ends were cut back, 0 bases at V and 5 bases at J, with 9 bases in the middle. Germline CDR1 SGHRS, CDR2 YFSETQ. CDR3 size: 14 residues. The CDR3 reads CASSLVAGNNEQFF. In DNA form, the CDR3 reads TGCGCCAGCAGCTTGGTCGCGGGTAACAATGAGCAGTTCTTC.

The rearrangement uses TRBV11-3 and TRBJ2-1, with D possibly called TRBD1 or TRBD2 (5 bases each). Germline assignment: CDR1 SGHNT and CDR2 YENEEA. CDR3 length equals 14 residues. Trimming cost V 4 bases and J 6 bases, with 13 bases left between them. CDR3 in DNA: TGTGCCAGCAGCTCCTCATATGGGGGCAATGAGCAGTTCTTC. It encodes CASSSSYGGNEQFF.

This sequence joins TRBV11-2 and TRBJ1-2, with 9 bases fitting TRBD1. This CDR3 is built from 16 residues. Germline CDR1 reads SGHAT; CDR2 reads FQNNGV. The junction had 11 bases not matched to a gene; V was cut back by 2 bases and J by 7 bases. The CDR3 spells CASSLSGSQGAVGYTF. CDR3 nucleotide sequence: TGTGCCAGCAGCTTATCGGGGTCACAGGGGGCGGTTGGCTACACCTTC.

This clone has only a few counts. The rearrangement links TRBV15 to TRBJ1-5; D unclear. Germline assignment: CDR1 LNHNV and CDR2 YYDKDF (reference sequence). V was trimmed by 3 bases and J by 0 bases, leaving 9 bases between them. CDR3 length: 15 residues. The CDR3 sequence: CATSRTLYSNQPQHF. As DNA, the CDR3 is TGTGCCACCAGCAGGACACTTTATAGCAATCAGCCCCAGCATTTT.

This clone was recorded a few times. The chain uses TRBV5-1 and TRBJ2-5, with 8 bases matching TRBD2. The germline V gene encodes CDR1 SGHRS and CDR2 YFSETQ. The CDR3 covers 17 residues. J gave up 2 bases and V 4 bases, and 13 bases lay outside the gene matches. The CDR3 spells CASSPSYPGLGQETQYF. CDR3 nucleotides: TGCGCCAGCAGCCCTTCCTATCCGGGACTAGGTCAAGAGACCCAGTACTTC.

Of note for this clone: The same CDR3 is also encoded by other DNA sequences in this sample. This sequence joins TRBV14 and TRBJ1-1, with a possible D match to TRBD1 (5 bases). Trimming cost V 4 bases and J 0 bases, with 12 bases left between them. The germline CDR1 and CDR2 sequences are SGHDN and FVKESK. The CDR3 runs 15 residues. CDR3 DNA sequence: TGTGCCAGCAGCCCGAGAGGGGCCCTGAACACTGAAGCTTTCTTT. Amino acid sequence: CASSPRGALNTEAFF.

The chain combines TRBV2 with TRBJ1-1; no clear D. The germline CDR1 and CDR2 sequences are SNHLY and FYNNEI. The CDR3 covers 13 residues. Trimming removed 3 bases at V and 0 bases at J, with 5 bases between. This CDR3 reads CASSDRLNTEAFF. In DNA, the CDR3 is TGTGCCAGCAGTGATCGGCTGAACACTGAAGCTTTCTTT.

The chain joins TRBV27 to TRBJ2-3; D unresolved. Trimming cost V 5 bases and J 1 base, with 10 bases left between them. Germline values: CDR1 MNHEY, CDR2 SMNVEV (reference sequence). This CDR3 is built from 14 residues. CDR3 DNA: TGTGCCAGCAGTCTTGGGTTCCGCACAGATACGCAGTATTTT. Its protein product is CASSLGFRTDTQYF.

The V call is TRBV5-1, the J call TRBJ2-7, with D unclear. CDR1 and CDR2 from the germline V gene are SGHRS and YFSETQ. The V and J ends lost 0 bases and 5 bases respectively, with 15 bases between them. The CDR3 length is 15 residues. The CDR3 reads CASSLAQIGRDEQYF. The CDR3 DNA sequence: TGCGCCAGCAGCTTGGCCCAAATCGGACGGGACGAGCAGTACTTC.

The chain links TRBV7-9 to TRBJ1-2; no definite D call. The CDR3 length is 15 residues. Per germline, CDR1 SEHNR and CDR2 FQNEAQ (reference sequence). The V end lost 1 base, the J end lost 0 bases, and 9 bases lay between the germline ends. CDR3 bases: TGTGCCAGCAGCTTAGGGGCCCAGCCTAACTATGGCTACACCTTC. Translated, it gives CASSLGAQPNYGYTF.

The chain joins TRBV28 to TRBJ2-1; tentatively, D is TRBD2 (6 bases). Germline CDR1 MDHEN, CDR2 SYDVKM. This CDR3 spans 15 amino acids. Deletions cut 7 bases from V and 0 bases from J, with 13 bases between. CDR3 DNA: TGTGCCAGCACCCTGAGGGGAGGCTCCTACAATGAGCAGTTCTTC. This encodes CASTLRGGSYNEQFF.

The chain couples TRBV7-9 to TRBJ1-3, with TRBD1 matching over 8 bases. The junction had 3 bases not matched to a gene; V was cut back by 5 bases and J by 3 bases. Germline V gene data show CDR1 as SEHNR and CDR2 as FQNEAQ (reference sequence). The CDR3 totals 14 residues. The CDR3 spells CASSPGGFGNTIYF. In nucleotides, the CDR3 is TGTGCCAGCAGCCCAGGGGGCTTTGGAAACACCATATATTTT.

This sequence joins TRBV19 and TRBJ1-6; no reliable D call. Germline V gives CDR1 LNHDA, CDR2 SQIVND (reference sequence). The V end was cut by 6 bases, the J end by 6 bases, with 12 bases between. The CDR3 is 14 residues long. The CDR3 coding sequence is TGTGCCAGTAGCCCGCTTCGGACTAATTCACCCCTCCACTTT. Protein product: CASSPLRTNSPLHF. Combining the CDR3 with reference TRBV19 and TRBJ1-6 gives the whole variable domain DGGITQSPKYLFRKEGQNVTLSCEQNLNHDAMYWYRQDPGQGLRLIYYSQIVNDFQKGDIAEGYSVSREKKESFPLTVTSAQKNPTAFYLCASSPLRTNSPLHFGNGTRLTVT.

The chain combines TRBV25-1 with TRBJ1-1; perhaps TRBD1 as D (5 bases). V lost 4 bases and J lost 1, with 7 bases in between. CDR3 length: 13 residues. Germline V gene sequence: CDR1 MGHDK, CDR2 SYGVNS. CDR3 region: CASSATGNTEAFF. CDR3 coding DNA: TGTGCCAGCAGTGCTACAGGGAACACTGAAGCTTTCTTT.

This rearrangement joins TRBV29-1 to TRBJ2-4; TRBD2 agrees at 8 bases. The length of the CDR3 is 13 residues. Unmatched junction bases numbered 4, after V lost 3 bases and J lost 6 bases. The germline gives CDR1 SQVTM, CDR2 ANQGSEA. The CDR3 DNA is TGCAGCGTTGAGGGACTAGTTGGAAACATTCAGTACTTC. It codes for CSVEGLVGNIQYF.

The chain joins TRBV27 to TRBJ2-7, with 7 bases matching TRBD1. Trimming at V came to 5 bases and at J to 4 bases, leaving 5 bases not matched to a gene. CDR1 MNHEY and CDR2 SMNVEV come from the germline V gene (reference sequence). The CDR3 is 13 amino acids. CDR3 sequence: CASSGGQNYEQYF. The CDR3 nucleotides read TGTGCCAGCAGTGGGGGACAGAATTACGAGCAGTACTTC.

The chain has TRBV6-1 and TRBJ2-7; weak D call: TRBD2 (6 bases). V lost 2 bases to trimming and J lost 4 bases, with 15 bases between them. Per germline, CDR1 MNHNS and CDR2 SASEGT. The CDR3 contains 15 residues. CDR3 in amino acids: CASSEFGLSWYEQYF. Written as DNA, the CDR3 is TGTGCCAGCAGTGAATTTGGACTAAGTTGGTACGAGCAGTACTTC.

This clone was seen only once. The chain has TRBV18 and TRBJ1-4, with 7 bases aligning to TRBD1. Per the germline V gene, CDR1 is KGHSH and CDR2 is LQKENI. This CDR3 region has 16 residues. V lost 2 bases, J lost 0 bases, and 3 bases stayed unmatched. In DNA form, the CDR3 reads TGTGCCAGCTCACCAAAGCAGGGGGCAACTAATGAAAAACTGTTTTTT. This gives the protein CASSPKQGATNEKLFF. Combining the CDR3 with reference TRBV18 and TRBJ1-4 gives the whole variable domain NAGVMQNPRHLVRRRGQEARLRCSPMKGHSHVYWYRQLPEEGLKFMVYLQKENIIDESGMPKERFSAEFPKEGPSILRIQQVVRGDSAAYFCASSPKQGATNEKLFFGSGTQLSVL.

This clone was observed a single time. This chain joins TRBV5-1 and TRBJ1-2; perhaps TRBD1 as D (6 bases). The germline CDR1 and CDR2 sequences are SGHRS and YFSETQ. This CDR3 has 16 residues. Trimming removed 2 bases at V and 8 bases at J, with 22 bases between. The CDR3 loop is CASSFGGGDILGGYTF. CDR3 nucleotide sequence: TGCGCCAGCAGCTTTGGTGGAGGGGACATCCTGGGAGGCTACACCTTC.

This chain links TRBV7-2 with TRBJ2-3; 11 bases match TRBD2. With V trimmed by 2 bases and J by 2 bases, 9 bases remained unmatched. CDR1 is SGHTA and CDR2 is FQGNSA in the germline V gene. The CDR3 loop spans 18 amino acids. CDR3 sequence (DNA): TGTGCCAGCAGCTTAACGGGACTACTAGCGGGGGCCACAGATACGCAGTATTTT. It translates to CASSLTGLLAGATDTQYF.

V usage is TRBV27 and J usage is TRBJ1-1; TRBD1 matches 9 bases. The CDR3 contains 14 residues. Germline CDR1 reads MNHEY; CDR2 reads SMNVEV (reference sequence). The ends lost 5 bases at V and 5 bases at J; junction bases unmatched: 6. DNA for the CDR3: TGTGCCAGCAGTATGGGACAGGGAGGGACTGAAGCTTTCTTT. Protein: CASSMGQGGTEAFF.

The rearrangement joins TRBV7-2 to TRBJ2-5, with 7 positions matching TRBD2. Trimming cost V 4 bases and J 5 bases; bases outside gene matches: 10. The CDR3 covers 15 residues. CDR1 is SGHTA and CDR2 is FQGNSA in the germline V gene. This CDR3 is CASSSPAREWETQYF. The CDR3 DNA sequence: TGTGCCAGCAGCTCCCCTGCGCGGGAGTGGGAGACCCAGTACTTC.

This clone appeared a few times. The chain employs TRBV11-2 and TRBJ2-5, with a tentative D call TRBD2 (9 bases). Trimming shortened V by 5 bases and J by 7 bases, and 20 bases separated the two germline ends. The CDR3 contains 15 residues. The germline V gene encodes CDR1 SGHAT and CDR2 FQNNGV. CDR3 nucleotides: TGTGCCAGCAGCCGTACTGCTAGCGGGACAGGGACCCAGTACTTC. This translates into CASSRTASGTGTQYF.

The rearrangement joins TRBV3-1 (or the pseudogene TRBV3-2) to TRBJ1-2; D remains ambiguous. The germline CDR1 and CDR2 sequences are LGHDT and YNNKEL (reference sequence). The CDR3 is 11 residues long. Deletions cut 3 bases from V and 8 bases from J, with 7 bases between. In DNA, the CDR3 is TGTGCCAGCAGCCACACGGGGGGCTACACCTTC. Protein: CASSHTGGYTF.